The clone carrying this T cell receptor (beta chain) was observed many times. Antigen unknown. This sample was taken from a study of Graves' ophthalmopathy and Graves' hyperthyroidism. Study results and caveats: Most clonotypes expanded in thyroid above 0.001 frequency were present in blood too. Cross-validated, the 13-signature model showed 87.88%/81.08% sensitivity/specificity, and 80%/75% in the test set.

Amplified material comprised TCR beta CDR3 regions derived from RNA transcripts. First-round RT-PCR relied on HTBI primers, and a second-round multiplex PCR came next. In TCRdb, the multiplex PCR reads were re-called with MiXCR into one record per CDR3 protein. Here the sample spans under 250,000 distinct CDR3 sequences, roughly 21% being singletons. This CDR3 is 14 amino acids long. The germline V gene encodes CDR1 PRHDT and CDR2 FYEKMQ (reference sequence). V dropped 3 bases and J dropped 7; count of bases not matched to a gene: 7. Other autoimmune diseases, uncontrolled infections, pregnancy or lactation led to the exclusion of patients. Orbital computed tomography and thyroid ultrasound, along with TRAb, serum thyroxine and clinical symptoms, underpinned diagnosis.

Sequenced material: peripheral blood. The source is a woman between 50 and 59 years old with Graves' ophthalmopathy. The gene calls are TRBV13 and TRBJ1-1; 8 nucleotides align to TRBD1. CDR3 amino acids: CASSLGAGGGEAFF. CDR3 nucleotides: TGTGCCAGCAGCTTGGGGGCAGGGGGCGGTGAAGCTTTCTTT.